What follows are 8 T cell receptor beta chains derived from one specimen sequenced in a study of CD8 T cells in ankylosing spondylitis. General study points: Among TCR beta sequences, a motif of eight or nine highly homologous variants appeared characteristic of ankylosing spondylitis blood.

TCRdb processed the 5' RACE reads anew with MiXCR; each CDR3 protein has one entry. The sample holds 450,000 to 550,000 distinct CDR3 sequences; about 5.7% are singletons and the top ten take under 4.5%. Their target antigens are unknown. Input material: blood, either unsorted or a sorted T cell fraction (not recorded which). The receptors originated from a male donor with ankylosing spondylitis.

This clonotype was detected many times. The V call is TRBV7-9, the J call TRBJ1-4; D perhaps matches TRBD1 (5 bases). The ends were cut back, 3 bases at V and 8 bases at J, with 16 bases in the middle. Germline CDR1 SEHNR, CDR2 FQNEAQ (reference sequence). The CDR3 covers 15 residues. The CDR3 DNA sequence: TGTGCCAGCAGCTTTGGCACTCTCAGGGACGAAAAACTGTTTTTT. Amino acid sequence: CASSFGTLRDEKLFF.

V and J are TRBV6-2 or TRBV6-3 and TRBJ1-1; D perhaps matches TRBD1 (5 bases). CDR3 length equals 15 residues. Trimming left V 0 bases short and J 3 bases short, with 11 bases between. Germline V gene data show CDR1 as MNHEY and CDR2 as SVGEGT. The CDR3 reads CASSYSGLGDTEAFF. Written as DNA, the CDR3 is TGTGCCAGCAGTTACTCCGGACTGGGGGACACTGAAGCTTTCTTT.

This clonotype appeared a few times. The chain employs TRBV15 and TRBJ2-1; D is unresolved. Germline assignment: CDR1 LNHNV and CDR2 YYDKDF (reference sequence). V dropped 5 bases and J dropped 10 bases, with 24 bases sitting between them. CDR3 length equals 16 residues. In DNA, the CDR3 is TGTGCCACCAGCGCCGGTCCCGGTAGGGTACTTATCGAGCAGTTCTTC. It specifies CATSAGPGRVLIEQFF.

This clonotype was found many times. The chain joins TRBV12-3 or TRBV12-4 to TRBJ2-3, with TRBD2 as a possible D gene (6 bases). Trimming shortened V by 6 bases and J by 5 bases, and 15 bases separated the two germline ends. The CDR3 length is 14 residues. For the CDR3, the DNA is TGTGCCAGCAGGCTGGGGGGATCGGGAGATACGCAGTATTTT. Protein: CASRLGGSGDTQYF.

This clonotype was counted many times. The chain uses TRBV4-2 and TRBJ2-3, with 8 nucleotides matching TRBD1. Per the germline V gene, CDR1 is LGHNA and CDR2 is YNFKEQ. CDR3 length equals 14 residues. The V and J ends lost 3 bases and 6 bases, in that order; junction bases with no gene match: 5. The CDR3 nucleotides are TGTGCCAGCAGCCAGGGGACAGGCTCGGATACGCAGTATTTT. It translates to CASSQGTGSDTQYF.

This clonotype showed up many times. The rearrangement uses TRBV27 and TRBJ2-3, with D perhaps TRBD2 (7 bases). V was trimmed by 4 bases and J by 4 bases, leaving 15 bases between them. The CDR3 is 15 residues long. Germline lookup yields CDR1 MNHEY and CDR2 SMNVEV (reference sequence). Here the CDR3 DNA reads TGTGCCAGCAGTTGGGGGGGGCCTCTTTCAGATACGCAGTATTTT. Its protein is CASSWGGPLSDTQYF.

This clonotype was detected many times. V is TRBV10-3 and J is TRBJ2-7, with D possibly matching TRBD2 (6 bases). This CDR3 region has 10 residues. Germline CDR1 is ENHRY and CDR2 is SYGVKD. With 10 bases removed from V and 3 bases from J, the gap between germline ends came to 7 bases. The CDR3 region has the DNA TGTGCCACGGGAGACTACGAGCAGTACTTC. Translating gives CATGDYEQYF.

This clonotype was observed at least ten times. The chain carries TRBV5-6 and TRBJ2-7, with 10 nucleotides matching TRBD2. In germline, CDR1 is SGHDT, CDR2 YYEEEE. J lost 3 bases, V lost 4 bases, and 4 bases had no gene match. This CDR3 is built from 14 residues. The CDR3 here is CASSGGLALYEQYF. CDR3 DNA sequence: TGTGCCAGCAGCGGGGGACTAGCGCTCTACGAGCAGTACTTC.